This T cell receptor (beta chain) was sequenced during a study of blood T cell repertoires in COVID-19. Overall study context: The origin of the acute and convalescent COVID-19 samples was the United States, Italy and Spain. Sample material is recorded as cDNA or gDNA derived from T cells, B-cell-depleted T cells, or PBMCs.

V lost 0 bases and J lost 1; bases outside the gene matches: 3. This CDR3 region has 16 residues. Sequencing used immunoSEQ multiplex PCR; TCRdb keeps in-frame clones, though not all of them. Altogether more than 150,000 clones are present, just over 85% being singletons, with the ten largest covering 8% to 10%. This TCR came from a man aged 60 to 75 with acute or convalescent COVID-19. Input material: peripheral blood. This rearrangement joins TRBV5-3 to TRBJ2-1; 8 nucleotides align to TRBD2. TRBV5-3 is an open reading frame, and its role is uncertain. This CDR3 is CARSLGCGRSYNEQFF. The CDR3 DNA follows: TGTGCCAGAAGCTTGGGATGCGGGAGGTCCTACAATGAGCAGTTCTTC.